The T cell receptor (beta chain) described here comes from a study of early T cells in non-severe SARS-CoV-2 infection. Across the study: The authors sequenced bulk RNA from unsorted whole blood, leaving chains unpaired.

Tagging with unique molecular identifiers was applied to individual cDNA molecules. TCRdb passed the 5' RACE reads through MiXCR, listing each CDR3 protein once. The repertoire consists of 100,000 to 150,000 distinct CDR3 sequences, with more than 13% occurring once and the leading ten covering about a fifth. This CDR3 comprises 13 residues. Germline V gene lookup returns CDR1 LGHDT and CDR2 YNNKEL (reference sequence). Deletions cut 6 bases from V and 4 bases from J, with 10 bases between. This clonotype was seen more than once but under ten times. This TCR was sampled from an adult who was a healthcare worker with PCR-confirmed SARS-CoV-2 infection or an uninfected control (not recorded which). Material: whole blood. The chain has TRBV3-1 and TRBJ1-3; D is possibly TRBD1 (5 bases). This CDR3 is CASRGVTGNTIYF. The CDR3 DNA sequence: TGTGCCAGCAGAGGGGTGACGGGAAACACCATATATTTT.